The 13 T cell receptor beta chains reported below all come from one sample, sequenced in a study of cytotoxic CD8 clonotypes in ibrutinib-treated CLL. Sequencing used immunoSEQ multiplex PCR; TCRdb keeps in-frame clones, though not all of them. The sample lists some 58,000 clones, about 72% occurring once. The input for sequencing was PBMCs, taken after 12 months of ibrutinib treatment. Receptors originate from a human donor with chronic lymphocytic leukemia.

This clone showed up just a few times. This chain joins TRBV7-2 and TRBJ1-5; D possibly corresponds to TRBD1 (6 bases). The CDR3 totals 16 residues. Germline-derived CDR1 and CDR2 are SGHTA and FQGNSA. V gave up 1 base and J gave up 4 bases, with 14 bases separating them. DNA of the CDR3: TGTGCCAGCAGCTTAGTCGGGGGCGCGGGAAATCAGCCCCAGCATTTT. It encodes CASSLVGGAGNQPQHF.

This clone was observed a handful of times. V gene TRBV6-1 combines with J gene TRBJ2-2; the D is unclear. The CDR3 contains 14 residues. Germline CDR1 reads MNHNS; CDR2 reads SASEGT. V was shortened by 1 base and J by 7 bases, with 10 bases between the two germline ends. The CDR3 protein is CASSEGDEVGELFF. CDR3 nucleotide sequence: TGTGCCAGCAGTGAAGGGGATGAGGTCGGGGAGCTGTTTTTT.

CDR3 coding DNA: TGTGCCAGCAGCCCGAATCCGGGACAGGCCCAATCGGAGCAGTTCTTC. Translating gives CASSPNPGQAQSEQFF. J is TRBJ2-1 and V is TRBV5-5; 8 bases fit TRBD1. The CDR3 spans 16 residues. Germline V gene sequence: CDR1 SGHKS, CDR2 YYEKEE (reference sequence). J lost 10 bases, V lost 4 bases, and 16 bases had no gene match.

The J gene is TRBJ2-7, the V gene TRBV6-1; D is tentatively TRBD1 or TRBD2 (5 bases each). The germline V gene encodes CDR1 MNHNS and CDR2 SASEGT. This CDR3 region has 13 residues. Trimming took 6 bases from V and 2 from J, leaving 11 bases between them. The CDR3 reads CASSRDRAYEQYF. The CDR3, as DNA: TGTGCCAGCAGCCGGGACCGTGCCTACGAGCAGTACTTC.

The chain is built from TRBV6-1 and TRBJ2-3; 12 positions match TRBD2. The J segment lost 4 bases and the V segment lost 4 bases, leaving 12 bases of the junction unmatched. CDR1 is MNHNS and CDR2 is SASEGT in the germline V gene. This CDR3 is 18 amino acids long. CDR3 loop: CASSGLAGVDLWSDTQYF. The CDR3 nucleotides read TGTGCCAGCAGTGGACTAGCGGGAGTCGATCTTTGGTCAGATACGCAGTATTTT.

The chain carries TRBV11-2 and TRBJ2-1, with 13 bases lining up with TRBD2. J was trimmed by 6 bases and V by 5 bases; bases with no gene match: 4. The length of the CDR3 is 15 residues. Germline loops: CDR1 SGHAT, CDR2 FQNNGV. This CDR3 is CASSDGTSGINEQFF. The CDR3 nucleotides are TGTGCCAGCAGCGACGGGACTAGCGGGATCAATGAGCAGTTCTTC.

This chain links TRBV28 with TRBJ2-1, with D hard to call. Trimming removed 4 bases from V and 1 base from J, with 11 bases in between. Germline CDR1 reads MDHEN; CDR2 reads SYDVKM. This CDR3 is 15 amino acids long. CDR3 in DNA: TGTGCCAGCAGTTCTCACATAGAATCCTACAATGAGCAGTTCTTC. Translating it yields CASSSHIESYNEQFF. The variable domain in full, completed from reference TRBV28 and TRBJ2-1, reads DVKVTQSSRYLVKRTGEKVFLECVQDMDHENMFWYRQDPGLGLRLIYFSYDVKMKEKGDIPEGYSVSREKKERFSLILESASTNQTSMYLCASSSHIESYNEQFFGPGTRLTVL.

This sequence joins TRBV11-2 and TRBJ2-2, with a weak D call TRBD2 (6 bases). Trimming removed 3 bases at V and 7 bases at J, with 18 bases between. CDR1 and CDR2 (germline): SGHAT, FQNNGV. CDR3 length equals 16 residues. The CDR3 region is CASSFSGSLMGGELFF. The CDR3 DNA follows: TGTGCCAGCAGCTTCTCCGGGAGCCTCATGGGCGGGGAGCTGTTTTTT. Using reference TRBV11-2 and TRBJ2-2 for the parts outside the CDR3, the full variable domain is EAGVAQSPRYKIIEKRQSVAFWCNPISGHATLYWYQQILGQGPKLLIQFQNNGVVDDSQLPKDRFSAERLKGVDSTLKIQPAKLEDSAVYLCASSFSGSLMGGELFFGEGSRLTVL.

The V gene is TRBV6-6, the J gene TRBJ2-1; D unresolved. The CDR3 runs 15 residues. CDR1 MNHNY and CDR2 SVGAGI come from the germline V gene (reference sequence). Trimming left V 6 bases short and J 7 bases short, with 19 bases between. The DNA for the CDR3 is TGTGCCAGCAGCCCCCTTGGCCCTCCGATGAATGAGCAGTTCTTC. It translates to CASSPLGPPMNEQFF.

This chain uses TRBV15 with TRBJ1-5; D gene uncertain. This CDR3 has 15 amino acids. V dropped 2 bases and J dropped 2 bases, with 10 bases sitting between them. Germline lookup yields CDR1 LNHNV and CDR2 YYDKDF (reference sequence). The CDR3 sequence: CATSRPGEGNQPQHF. In DNA form, the CDR3 reads TGTGCCACCAGCAGACCCGGGGAGGGCAATCAGCCCCAGCATTTT.

The chain employs TRBV25-1 and TRBJ1-2; 12 nucleotides agree with TRBD1. Losses at the gene ends were 7 bases for V and 11 bases for J; bases not matched to a gene: 11. CDR3 length: 14 residues. CDR1 and CDR2 from the germline V gene are MGHDK and SYGVNS. The DNA of the CDR3 is TGTGCCAGCACCCCGCCGGGGGACAGGGGGCGGTACACCTTC. Translation gives CASTPPGDRGRYTF.

The rearrangement uses TRBV6-5 and TRBJ2-2, with a tentative D call TRBD1 (5 bases). Between the trimmed V and J ends, which lost 8 bases and 6 bases, there was a span of 19 bases. Germline CDR1 is MNHEY and CDR2 is SVGAGI. This CDR3 spans 15 amino acids. The CDR3 here is CASSTRSRGSGELFF. Here the CDR3 DNA reads TGTGCCAGCTCAACTCGTAGTAGGGGATCCGGGGAGCTGTTTTTT.

The chain employs TRBV6-1 and TRBJ1-6, with a weak D call TRBD1 (5 bases). The CDR3 runs to 12 residues. V was pared by 2 bases and J by 17 bases, with 13 bases between. The V gene's germline CDR1 is MNHNS and CDR2 SASEGT. This CDR3 is CASSESGFPFHF. CDR3 in DNA: TGTGCCAGCAGTGAATCAGGGTTCCCGTTCCACTTT.